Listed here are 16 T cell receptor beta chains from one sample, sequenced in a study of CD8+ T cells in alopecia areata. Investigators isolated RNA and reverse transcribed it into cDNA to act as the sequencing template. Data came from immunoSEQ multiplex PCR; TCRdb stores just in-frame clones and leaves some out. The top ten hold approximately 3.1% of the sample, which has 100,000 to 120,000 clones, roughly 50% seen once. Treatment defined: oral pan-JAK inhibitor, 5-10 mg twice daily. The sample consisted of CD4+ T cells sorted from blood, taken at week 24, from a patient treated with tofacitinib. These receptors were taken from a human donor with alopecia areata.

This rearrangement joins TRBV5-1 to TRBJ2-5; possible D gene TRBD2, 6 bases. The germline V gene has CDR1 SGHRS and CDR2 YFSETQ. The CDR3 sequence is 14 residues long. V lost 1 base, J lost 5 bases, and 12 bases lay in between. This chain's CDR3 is CASSLRGSGETQYF. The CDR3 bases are TGCGCCAGCAGCTTGAGGGGAAGCGGGGAGACCCAGTACTTC.

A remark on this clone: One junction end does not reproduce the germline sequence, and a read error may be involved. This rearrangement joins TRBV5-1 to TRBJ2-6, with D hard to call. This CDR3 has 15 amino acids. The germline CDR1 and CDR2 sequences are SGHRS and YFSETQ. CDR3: CASSLGFSGANVLTF. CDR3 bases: TGCGCCAGCAGTTTGGGGTTCTCTGGGGCCAACGTCCTGACTTTC.

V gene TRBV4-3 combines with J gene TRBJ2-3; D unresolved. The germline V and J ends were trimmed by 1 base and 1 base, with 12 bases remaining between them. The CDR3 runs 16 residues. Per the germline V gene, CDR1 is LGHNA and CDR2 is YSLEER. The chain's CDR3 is CASSQGHPLGTDTQYF. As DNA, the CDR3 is TGCGCCAGCAGCCAAGGGCATCCCCTGGGCACAGATACGCAGTATTTT.

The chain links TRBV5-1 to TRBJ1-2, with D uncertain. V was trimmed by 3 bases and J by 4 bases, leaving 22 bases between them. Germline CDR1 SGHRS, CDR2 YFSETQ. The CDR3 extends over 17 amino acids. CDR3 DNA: TGCGCCAGCAGCTGGACCAAGGGTACGGCTGTTGCCTATGGCTACACCTTC. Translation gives CASSWTKGTAVAYGYTF.

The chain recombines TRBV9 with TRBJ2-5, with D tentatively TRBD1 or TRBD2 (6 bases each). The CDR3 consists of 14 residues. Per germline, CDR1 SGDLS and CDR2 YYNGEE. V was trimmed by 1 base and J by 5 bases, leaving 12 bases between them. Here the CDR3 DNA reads TGTGCCAGCAGCGTATCGAGGGGGAGGGAGACCCAGTACTTC. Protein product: CASSVSRGRETQYF. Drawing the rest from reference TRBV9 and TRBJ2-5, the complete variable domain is DSGVTQTPKHLITATGQRVTLRCSPRSGDLSVYWYQQSLDQGLQFLIQYYNGEERAKGNILERFSAQQFPDLHSELNLSSLELGDSALYFCASSVSRGRETQYFGPGTRLLVL.

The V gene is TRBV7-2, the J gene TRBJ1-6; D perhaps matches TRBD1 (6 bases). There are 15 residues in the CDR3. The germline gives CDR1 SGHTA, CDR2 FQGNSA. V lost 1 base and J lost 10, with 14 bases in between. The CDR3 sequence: CASSLEQGRGSPLHF. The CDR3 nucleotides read TGTGCCAGCAGCTTAGAACAGGGAAGGGGGTCACCCCTCCACTTT.

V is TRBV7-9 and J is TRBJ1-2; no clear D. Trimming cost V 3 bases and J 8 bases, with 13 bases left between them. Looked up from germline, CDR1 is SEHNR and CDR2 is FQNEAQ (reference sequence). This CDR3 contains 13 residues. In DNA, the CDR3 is TGTGCCAGCAGCTTCACCCAGGTGGGGGGCTACACCTTC. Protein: CASSFTQVGGYTF.

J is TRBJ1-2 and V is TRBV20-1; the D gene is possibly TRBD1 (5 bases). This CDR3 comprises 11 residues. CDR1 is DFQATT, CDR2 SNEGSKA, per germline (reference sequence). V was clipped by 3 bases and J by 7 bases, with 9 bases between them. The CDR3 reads CSASGGFGYTF. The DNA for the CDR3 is TGCAGTGCTAGCGGGGGGTTTGGCTACACCTTC.

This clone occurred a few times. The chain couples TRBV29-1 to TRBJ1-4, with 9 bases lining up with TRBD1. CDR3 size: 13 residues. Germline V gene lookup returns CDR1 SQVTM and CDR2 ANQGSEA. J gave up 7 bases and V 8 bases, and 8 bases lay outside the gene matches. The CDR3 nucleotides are TGCAGCACACCGGGACAGGGCACTGAAAAACTGTTTTTT. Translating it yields CSTPGQGTEKLFF.

The CDR3 DNA reads TGTGCCATCAGTGAGAGGGATAAAAACACTGAAGCTTTCTTT. Translation gives CAISERDKNTEAFF. V usage is TRBV10-3 and J usage is TRBJ1-1; D unclear. V was shortened by 2 bases and J by 2 bases, with 9 bases between the two germline ends. Germline CDR1 and CDR2: ENHRY and SYGVKD. This CDR3 is built from 14 residues.

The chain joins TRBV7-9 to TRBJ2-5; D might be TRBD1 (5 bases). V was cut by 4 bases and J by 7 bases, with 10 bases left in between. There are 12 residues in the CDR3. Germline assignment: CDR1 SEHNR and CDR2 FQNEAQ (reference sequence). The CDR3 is CASSYSQGTQYF. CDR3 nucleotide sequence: TGTGCCAGCAGCTACAGCCAGGGGACCCAGTACTTC.

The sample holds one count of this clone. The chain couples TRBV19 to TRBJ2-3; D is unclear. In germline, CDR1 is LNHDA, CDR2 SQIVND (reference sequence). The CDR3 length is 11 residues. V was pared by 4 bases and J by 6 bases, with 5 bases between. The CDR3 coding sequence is TGTGCCAGTAGTACGACTGATACGCAGTATTTT. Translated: CASSTTDTQYF.

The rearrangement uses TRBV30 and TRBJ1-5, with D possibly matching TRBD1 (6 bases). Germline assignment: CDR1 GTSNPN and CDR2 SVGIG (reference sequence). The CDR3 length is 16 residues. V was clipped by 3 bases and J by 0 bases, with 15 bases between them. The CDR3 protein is CAWSPSPGHSNQPQHF. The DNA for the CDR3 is TGTGCCTGGAGCCCCTCCCCGGGACATAGCAATCAGCCCCAGCATTTT.

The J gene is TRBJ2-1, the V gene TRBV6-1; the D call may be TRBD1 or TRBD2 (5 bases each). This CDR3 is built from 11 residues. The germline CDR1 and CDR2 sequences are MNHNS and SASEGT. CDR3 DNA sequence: TGTGCATGGGGGACCTACAATGAGCAGTTCTTC. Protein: CAWGTYNEQFF.

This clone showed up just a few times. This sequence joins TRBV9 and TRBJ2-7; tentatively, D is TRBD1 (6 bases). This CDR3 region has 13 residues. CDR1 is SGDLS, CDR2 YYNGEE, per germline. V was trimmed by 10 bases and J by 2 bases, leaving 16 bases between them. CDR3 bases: TGTGCCCCCCGGACAGTAATTACCTACGAGCAGTACTTC. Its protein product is CAPRTVITYEQYF.

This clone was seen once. Written as DNA, the CDR3 is TGCAGCGTGGGGACGCTCCCAGGGGAGCTGTTTTTT. Translated, it gives CSVGTLPGELFF. This sequence joins TRBV29-1 and TRBJ2-2; the D gene could be TRBD1 or TRBD2 (5 bases each). Germline V CDR1 and CDR2: SQVTM, ANQGSEA. CDR3 length equals 12 residues. Trimming took off 6 bases at V and 8 bases at J, with 13 bases between the two ends.